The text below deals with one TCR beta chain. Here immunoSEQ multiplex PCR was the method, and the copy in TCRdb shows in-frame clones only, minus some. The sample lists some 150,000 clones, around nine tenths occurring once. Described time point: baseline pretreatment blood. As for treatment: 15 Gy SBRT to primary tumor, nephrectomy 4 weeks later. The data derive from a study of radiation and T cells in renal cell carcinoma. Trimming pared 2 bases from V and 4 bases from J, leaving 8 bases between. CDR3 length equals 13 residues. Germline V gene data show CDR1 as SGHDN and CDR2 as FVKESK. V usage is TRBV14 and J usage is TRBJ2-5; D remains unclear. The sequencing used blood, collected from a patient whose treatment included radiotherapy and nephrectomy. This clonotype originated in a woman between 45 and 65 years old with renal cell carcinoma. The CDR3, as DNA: TGTGCCAGCAGCCAACTCCGAGGAGAGACCCAGTACTTC. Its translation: CASSQLRGETQYF.